One sample yielded the 23 T cell receptor beta chains listed below, sequenced in a study of T cell changes during pregnancy in multiple sclerosis. The protocol was immunoSEQ multiplex PCR, while the TCRdb copy is restricted to in-frame clones and leaves out a portion. The sample has 35,000 to 55,000 clones, roughly 92% seen once; the top ten hold approximately 2%. The material was peripheral blood, obtained in the third trimester of pregnancy. The receptors stem from a female donor with multiple sclerosis, enrolled in a pregnancy study.

The chain uses TRBV5-1 and TRBJ2-7; TRBD2 matches at 12 bases. The germline gives CDR1 SGHRS, CDR2 YFSETQ. With 5 bases clipped from V and 7 bases from J, the junction kept 7 bases outside the gene matches. The CDR3 has 14 residues. CDR3 in DNA: TGCGCCAGCAGGCCGGGACTAGCGGGTTATGAGCAGTACTTC. Its protein product is CASRPGLAGYEQYF.

This clone was observed a single time. The chain carries TRBV11-2 and TRBJ2-1, with 10 bases matching TRBD2. Per the germline V gene, CDR1 is SGHAT and CDR2 is FQNNGV. CDR3 length: 16 residues. J lost 8 bases, V lost 2 bases, and 9 bases had no gene match. The DNA for the CDR3 is TGTGCCAGCAGCTTACAGAGCGGGAGGGCCCTCGATGAGCAGTTCTTC. This translates into CASSLQSGRALDEQFF.

The chain recombines TRBV5-1 with TRBJ2-7, with a weak D call TRBD1 (6 bases). The germline V gene has CDR1 SGHRS and CDR2 YFSETQ. The length of the CDR3 is 16 residues. Trimming pared 4 bases from V and 5 bases from J, leaving 22 bases between. In nucleotides, the CDR3 is TGCGCCAGCAGCCCCCCGCCCCCTACAGGGACCGACGAGCAGTACTTC. Encoded protein: CASSPPPPTGTDEQYF.

The rearrangement joins TRBV9 to TRBJ1-2; 7 nucleotides match TRBD1. Trimming removed 4 bases from V and 4 bases from J; junction bases left unmatched: 13. This CDR3 has 16 amino acids. The V gene's germline CDR1 is SGDLS and CDR2 YYNGEE. The CDR3 nucleotides are TGTGCCAGCAGCCCAGGGGGAAGGGGCATGGTCTATGGCTACACCTTC. It codes for CASSPGGRGMVYGYTF.

This rearrangement joins TRBV7-6 to TRBJ2-1, with 9 bases lining up with TRBD2. In germline, CDR1 is SGHVS, CDR2 FNYEAQ. This CDR3 is 17 amino acids long. V was pared by 3 bases and J by 4 bases, with 10 bases of the junction left unmatched. This CDR3 reads CASSFSAGLAPYNEQFF. CDR3 sequence (DNA): TGTGCCAGCAGCTTCTCGGCTGGACTAGCGCCATACAATGAGCAGTTCTTC.

This chain uses TRBV4-3 with TRBJ2-2; 10 bases map to TRBD1. Trimming removed 0 bases from V and 6 bases from J; junction bases left unmatched: 4. The CDR3 covers 16 residues. Germline CDR1 and CDR2: LGHNA and YSLEER. This CDR3 is CASSQETGTGAGELFF. CDR3 bases: TGCGCCAGCAGCCAAGAAACTGGGACAGGGGCCGGGGAGCTGTTTTTT.

The V and J genes are TRBV20-1 and TRBJ2-3; D is ambiguous. CDR1 is DFQATT and CDR2 is SNEGSKA in the germline V gene (reference sequence). V was shortened by 6 bases and J by 6 bases, with 10 bases between the two germline ends. The CDR3 has 11 residues. The CDR3 region is CSAPQWDTQYF. CDR3 DNA sequence: TGCAGTGCCCCGCAGTGGGATACGCAGTATTTT.

The rearrangement links TRBV6-5 to TRBJ1-1, with 7 nucleotides matching TRBD1. V gave up 5 bases and J gave up 1 base; unmatched junction bases: 1. Germline assignment: CDR1 MNHEY and CDR2 SVGAGI. There are 13 residues in the CDR3. CDR3 nucleotides: TGTGCCAGCAGTACAGGGGCGAACACTGAAGCTTTCTTT. Protein: CASSTGANTEAFF.

The gene calls are TRBV6-6 and TRBJ1-2; D gene unclear. This CDR3 is built from 16 residues. Trimming took off 0 bases at V and 1 base at J, with 12 bases between the two ends. From germline, CDR1 is MNHNY and CDR2 SVGAGI (reference sequence). CDR3 coding DNA: TGTGCCAGCAGTTACTCGACTTCTAACTTTAACTATGGCTACACCTTC. This sequence encodes CASSYSTSNFNYGYTF.

The genes are TRBV9 and TRBJ1-1; TRBD1 might be the D (6 bases). Per germline, CDR1 SGDLS and CDR2 YYNGEE. CDR3 length: 14 residues. The V gene lost 3 bases and the J gene lost 4 bases, with 13 bases spanning the gap. The CDR3 DNA is TGTGCCAGCAGCGCCCGCACAGGGTCCACTGAAGCTTTCTTT. This sequence encodes CASSARTGSTEAFF.

This chain links TRBV20-1 with TRBJ2-1; unclear D gene. Germline values: CDR1 DFQATT, CDR2 SNEGSKA (reference sequence). This CDR3 is 10 amino acids long. Trimming took off 6 bases at V and 15 bases at J, with 15 bases between the two ends. In DNA, the CDR3 is TGCAGTGCGGATCGGAGTCCGACGTTCTTC. This codes for CSADRSPTFF.

This chain connects TRBV2 to TRBJ2-2, with D possibly matching TRBD1 (6 bases). Trimming pared 2 bases from V and 4 bases from J, leaving 8 bases between. CDR1 and CDR2 from the germline V gene are SNHLY and FYNNEI. The CDR3 totals 14 residues. CDR3 sequence: CASSEQGPTGELFF. CDR3 coding DNA: TGTGCCAGCAGTGAACAGGGGCCCACCGGGGAGCTGTTTTTT.

J is TRBJ2-7 and V is TRBV15, with D hard to call. Per germline, CDR1 LNHNV and CDR2 YYDKDF (reference sequence). Trimming cost V 1 base and J 1 base, with 8 bases left between them. The CDR3 runs 14 residues. CDR3 sequence (DNA): TGTGCCACCAGCAGAGGCGGATTGTCCTACGAGCAGTACTTC. This translates into CATSRGGLSYEQYF.

The V and J genes are TRBV7-2 and TRBJ2-7, with 8 bases lining up with TRBD1. Germline lookup yields CDR1 SGHTA and CDR2 FQGNSA. The ends lost 6 bases at V and 2 bases at J; junction bases unmatched: 3. CDR3 length equals 13 residues. The CDR3 loop reads CASRWTGTYEQYF. The DNA of the CDR3 is TGTGCCAGCAGGTGGACAGGGACCTACGAGCAGTACTTC.

The chain links TRBV27 to TRBJ2-2; 7 bases map to TRBD2. The J segment lost 0 bases and the V segment lost 3 bases, leaving 1 base of the junction unmatched. CDR3 length: 15 amino acids. Per germline, CDR1 MNHEY and CDR2 SMNVEV (reference sequence). This CDR3 is CASSLAGANTGELFF. For the CDR3, the DNA is TGTGCCAGCAGTTTGGCGGGGGCGAACACCGGGGAGCTGTTTTTT.

The chain joins TRBV5-6 to TRBJ2-7; TRBD2 is a possible D gene (5 bases). Germline CDR1 SGHDT, CDR2 YYEEEE. The CDR3 contains 16 residues. The germline V and J ends were trimmed by 4 bases and 3 bases, with 20 bases remaining between them. The CDR3 region is CASSPMASTKNYEQYF. The CDR3 DNA reads as TGTGCCAGCAGCCCTATGGCTAGCACCAAAAACTACGAGCAGTACTTC. Full variable domain (rest looked up from reference TRBV5-6 and TRBJ2-7): DAGVTQSPTHLIKTRGQQVTLRCSPKSGHDTVSWYQQALGQGPQFIFQYYEEEERQRGNFPDRFSGHQFPNYSSELNVNALLLGDSALYLCASSPMASTKNYEQYFGPGTRLTVT.

The V gene is TRBV6-6, the J gene TRBJ1-2; D is unclear. CDR3 length equals 14 residues. V was shortened by 8 bases and J by 4 bases, with 17 bases between the two germline ends. Germline V gene sequence: CDR1 MNHNY, CDR2 SVGAGI (reference sequence). CDR3 in DNA: TGTGCCAGCCAAAGATGGGAGGAGCGCTATGGCTACACCTTC. This codes for CASQRWEERYGYTF.

This clone came up a few times. The rearrangement joins TRBV5-5 to TRBJ1-2, with a possible D match to TRBD1 (6 bases). The V end was cut by 0 bases, the J end by 6 bases, with 15 bases between. Germline CDR1 is SGHKS and CDR2 is YYEKEE (reference sequence). This CDR3 is 15 amino acids long. The CDR3 DNA reads as TGTGCCAGCAGCTTGGAGGCAGGGGCAGGTAATGGCTACACCTTC. Amino acids: CASSLEAGAGNGYTF.

The chain carries TRBV11-2 and TRBJ2-1, with TRBD2 matching 8 bases. The V and J ends lost 0 bases and 7 bases, in that order; junction bases with no gene match: 8. Germline-derived CDR1 and CDR2 are SGHAT and FQNNGV. The CDR3 contains 16 residues. In DNA form, the CDR3 reads TGTGCCAGCAGCTTAGAAGGCGGGCTAGCGGGTAATGAGCAGTTCTTC. Its translation: CASSLEGGLAGNEQFF.

The chain links TRBV7-9 to TRBJ2-2, with a tentative D call TRBD2 (6 bases). V dropped 3 bases and J dropped 1 base, with 12 bases sitting between them. This CDR3 spans 16 amino acids. CDR1 and CDR2 (germline): SEHNR, FQNEAQ (reference sequence). CDR3 sequence: CASSFSLAKNTGELFF. The CDR3 DNA reads TGTGCCAGCAGCTTTTCGCTAGCGAAGAACACCGGGGAGCTGTTTTTT.

There are a few counts of this clone. The V gene is TRBV28, the J gene TRBJ2-7; 12 nucleotides line up with TRBD1. The CDR3 spans 16 residues. Germline V CDR1 and CDR2: MDHEN, SYDVKM. The junction had 9 bases not matched to a gene; V was cut back by 6 bases and J by 3 bases. CDR3 protein: CASSRAGTGGSYEQYF. The CDR3 nucleotides read TGTGCCAGCAGCCGGGCAGGGACAGGGGGCAGCTACGAGCAGTACTTC.

The chain is built from TRBV7-9 and TRBJ2-1, with TRBD2 matching over 13 bases. J was trimmed by 0 bases and V by 5 bases; bases with no gene match: 7. This CDR3 has 18 residues. Germline V CDR1 and CDR2: SEHNR, FQNEAQ (reference sequence). Here the CDR3 reads CASSPRLAGGTSYNEQFF. The CDR3 nucleotides read TGTGCCAGCAGCCCACGACTAGCGGGAGGAACCTCCTACAATGAGCAGTTCTTC.

This chain connects TRBV27 to TRBJ2-1, with 7 nucleotides matching TRBD1. Germline assignment: CDR1 MNHEY and CDR2 SMNVEV (reference sequence). Unmatched junction bases numbered 5, after V lost 5 bases and J lost 7 bases. The CDR3 is made up of 13 amino acids. CDR3 bases: TGTGCCAGCAGTCCCTCGACAGGGAATGAGCAGTTCTTC. This encodes CASSPSTGNEQFF.